This T cell receptor beta chain was sequenced in a study of blood T cells in healthy people across ages. Study-wide context: When template switching was applied, about one barcoded beta molecule was captured per two T cells. General study points: CMV status of donors was unknown, possibly confounding expanded clonotype changes.

J lost 4 bases, V lost 3 bases, and 11 bases had no gene match. This CDR3 is built from 17 residues. The germline gives CDR1 MDHEN, CDR2 SYDVKM. A single count supports this clonotype. Its antigen remains unknown. A second about 7 to 12 cycle PCR used barcoded and J-beta primers. MiXCR, run by TCRdb on the 5' RACE reads, gives a single entry per CDR3 protein. The table lists around 1,600,000 distinct CDR3 sequences, roughly 43% of them singletons. V and J are TRBV28 and TRBJ1-5, with 8 bases matching TRBD1. Sequencing input: blood. This receptor was taken from a woman aged 18-35 years in good health. CDR3: CASSFFKKTGVNQPQHF. The DNA of the CDR3 is TGTGCCAGCAGTTTCTTTAAGAAGACAGGGGTTAATCAGCCCCAGCATTTT.